These 10 T cell receptor beta chains came from one sample sequenced in a study of CD8+ T cells in alopecia areata. cDNA prepared by RNA extraction and subsequent reverse transcription served as the template for sequencing. TCRdb's table, derived via immunoSEQ multiplex PCR, lists solely in-frame clones and lacks some. The sample consists of roughly 190,000 clones, 60% to 70% of them appearing once. The treatment: oral pan-JAK inhibitor, 5-10 mg twice daily. Specimen: CD4+ T cells sorted from blood, collected at week 4, from a patient treated with tofacitinib. The source is a human donor with alopecia areata.

The chain is built from TRBV27 and TRBJ2-3, with D unclear. CDR3 size: 13 residues. The germline V gene encodes CDR1 MNHEY and CDR2 SMNVEV (reference sequence). Between the trimmed V and J ends, which lost 6 bases and 6 bases, there was a span of 13 bases. CDR3 residues: CASRDLGSDTQYF. The CDR3 DNA reads TGTGCCAGCAGGGACCTGGGCAGCGATACGCAGTATTTT.

About this clone itself: At one of its ends the junction is not consistent with the germline gene, which may arise from a read error. The J gene is TRBJ1-1, the V gene TRBV7-9, with D possibly TRBD1 on 5 matching bases. Germline-derived CDR1 and CDR2 are SEHNR and FQNEAQ (reference sequence). The CDR3 has 12 amino acids. The CDR3: CASSFTGGFVNF. CDR3 DNA sequence: TGTGCCAGCAGCTTTACAGGAGGGTTTGTTAACTTT. Using reference TRBV7-9 and TRBJ1-1 for the parts outside the CDR3, the full variable domain is DTGVSQNPRHKITKRGQNVTFRCDPISEHNRLYWYRQTLGQGPEFLTYFQNEAQLEKSRLLSDRFSAERPKGSFSTLEIQRTEQGDSAMYLCASSFTGGFVNFGQGTRLTVV.

This chain joins TRBV6-6 and TRBJ1-2; D is uncertain. Germline V lookup: CDR1 MNHNY, CDR2 SVGAGI (reference sequence). The V end was cut by 6 bases, the J end by 1 base, with 9 bases between. The CDR3 has 13 residues. The CDR3 protein is CASSPDINYGYTF. CDR3 DNA: TGTGCCAGCAGCCCAGACATTAACTATGGCTACACCTTC.

The CDR3 sequence is CASSQGDGRDEQYF. In DNA, the CDR3 is TGTGCCAGCAGCCAAGGGGACGGGCGGGACGAGCAGTACTTC. The J gene is TRBJ2-7, the V gene TRBV4-2; D possibly uses TRBD1 or TRBD2 (5 bases each). Germline V gene lookup returns CDR1 LGHNA and CDR2 YNFKEQ. This CDR3 is built from 14 residues. Between the trimmed V and J ends, which lost 1 base and 5 bases, there was a span of 12 bases.

This clone has only one observation. The chain links TRBV30 to TRBJ1-1; a possible D gene is TRBD1 (5 bases). CDR3 length: 13 amino acids. CDR1 and CDR2 (germline): GTSNPN, SVGIG (reference sequence). The V and J ends lost 0 bases and 11 bases respectively, with 16 bases between them. DNA of the CDR3: TGTGCCTGGAGTGTACGTGGTAGGGACCGGGCTTTCTTT. This sequence encodes CAWSVRGRDRAFF. The variable domain in full, with the rest retrieved from reference TRBV30 and TRBJ1-1, is SQTIHQWPATLVQPVGSPLSLECTVEGTSNPNLYWYRQAAGRGLQLLFYSVGIGQISSEVPQNLSASRPQDRQFILSSKKLLLSDSGFYLCAWSVRGRDRAFFGQGTRLTVV.

The V and J genes are TRBV4-3 and TRBJ1-3; tentatively, D is TRBD1 (5 bases). Trimming took 1 base from V and 4 from J, leaving 5 bases between them. The CDR3 runs to 13 residues. Germline loops: CDR1 LGHNA, CDR2 YSLEER. CDR3 region: CASSQGGGNTIYF. DNA for the CDR3: TGCGCCAGCAGCCAAGGGGGGGGAAACACCATATATTTT.

The rearrangement links TRBV2 to TRBJ2-5; 7 nucleotides match TRBD1. Germline V gene sequence: CDR1 SNHLY, CDR2 FYNNEI. The V and J ends lost 4 bases and 3 bases, in that order; junction bases with no gene match: 2. This CDR3 comprises 13 residues. The DNA for the CDR3 is TGTGCCAGCAGTGCGCAGGGGGAAGAGACCCAGTACTTC. Translation gives CASSAQGEETQYF.

This chain connects TRBV2 to TRBJ1-2; D is ambiguous. The CDR3 has 13 amino acids. Germline CDR1 is SNHLY and CDR2 is FYNNEI. Deletions cut 7 bases from V and 4 bases from J, with 13 bases between. CDR3 nucleotides: TGTGCCAGCACCTTGTCTGGAGTCTATGGCTACACCTTC. Translated, it gives CASTLSGVYGYTF. The full variable domain, its missing parts supplied by reference TRBV2 and TRBJ1-2, is EPEVTQTPSHQVTQMGQEVILRCVPISNHLYFYWYRQILGQKVEFLVSFYNNEISEKSEIFDDQFSVERPDGSNFTLKIRSTKLEDSAMYFCASTLSGVYGYTFGSGTRLTVV.

This chain uses TRBV2 with TRBJ1-1; weak D call: TRBD1 (6 bases). Deletions cut 6 bases from V and 1 base from J, with 9 bases between. The CDR3 loop spans 13 amino acids. CDR1 and CDR2 from the germline V gene are SNHLY and FYNNEI. The CDR3, as DNA: TGTGCCAGCAGAGAGGACAGGAACACTGAAGCTTTCTTT. It translates to CASREDRNTEAFF.

This rearrangement joins TRBV13 to TRBJ2-1; 8 positions agree with TRBD2. The germline V gene encodes CDR1 PRHDT and CDR2 FYEKMQ (reference sequence). After removal of 2 bases from V and 4 bases from J, the junction contained 10 bases not matched to a gene. This CDR3 comprises 17 residues. The CDR3 loop is CASSLTMGLAGYNEQFF. Written as DNA, the CDR3 is TGTGCCAGCAGCTTAACAATGGGGCTAGCGGGTTACAATGAGCAGTTCTTC. The complete variable domain, with remaining parts taken from reference TRBV13 and TRBJ2-1, reads AAGVIQSPRHLIKEKRETATLKCYPIPRHDTVYWYQQGPGQDPQFLISFYEKMQSDKGSIPDRFSAQQFSDYHSELNMSSLELGDSALYFCASSLTMGLAGYNEQFFGPGTRLTVL.